The 24 T cell receptor beta chains below come from one sample, sequenced in a study of shared clonotypes between healthy human individuals. Profiling relied on immunoSEQ multiplex PCR, and the TCRdb table lists in-frame clones only, not all of them. The profile shows 1.4 million or so clones, approximately 98.5% of them singletons. The sequencing sample was made of naive CD4+ T cells sorted from blood. Subset reported: CD45RA+ positively selected. The receptors were gathered from a man younger than 40 in good health.

This chain links TRBV7-9 with TRBJ2-3; TRBD2 aligns across 15 bases. This CDR3 has 19 residues. CDR1 and CDR2 (germline): SEHNR, FQNEAQ (reference sequence). Trimming at V came to 5 bases and at J to 3 bases, leaving 12 bases not matched to a gene. This chain's CDR3 is CASSHEWSGTSGRTDTQYF. The DNA of the CDR3 is TGTGCCAGCAGCCACGAATGGTCCGGGACTAGCGGGAGGACAGATACGCAGTATTTT.

The rearrangement links TRBV7-2 to TRBJ2-7, with D perhaps TRBD1 (5 bases). Germline assignment: CDR1 SGHTA and CDR2 FQGNSA. Trimming shortened V by 2 bases and J by 5 bases, and 10 bases separated the two germline ends. The CDR3 has 13 amino acids. The CDR3, as DNA: TGTGCCAGCAGCTTAATCTGGACAAACGAGCAGTACTTC. Protein product: CASSLIWTNEQYF.

The chain carries TRBV19 and TRBJ2-7, with TRBD2 matching 8 bases. The CDR3 is 13 residues long. The trim removed 3 bases at V and 6 bases at J, leaving 4 bases unmatched. CDR1 is LNHDA and CDR2 is SQIVND in the germline V gene (reference sequence). CDR3: CASSIGTSGEQYF. CDR3 coding DNA: TGTGCCAGTAGTATCGGGACTAGTGGCGAGCAGTACTTC.

The chain has TRBV7-2 and TRBJ2-5; perhaps D is TRBD1 or TRBD2 (7 bases each). The V end lost 5 bases, the J end lost 5 bases, and 15 bases lay between the germline ends. CDR3 length: 14 amino acids. The germline gives CDR1 SGHTA, CDR2 FQGNSA. The CDR3 reads CASSPGGVGETQYF. CDR3 DNA: TGTGCCAGCAGCCCAGGGGGGGTTGGGGAGACCCAGTACTTC.

This clone has only a few counts. This chain links TRBV29-1 with TRBJ1-2, with D uncertain. The germline V and J ends were trimmed by 4 bases and 0 bases, with 6 bases remaining between them. The CDR3 has 12 amino acids. The germline gives CDR1 SQVTM, CDR2 ANQGSEA. CDR3 nucleotide sequence: TGCAGCGTTGGCTCCACTAACTATGGCTACACCTTC. It is translated as CSVGSTNYGYTF.

V gene TRBV9 combines with J gene TRBJ2-2, with 14 bases matching TRBD2. J was trimmed by 4 bases and V by 3 bases; bases with no gene match: 5. The CDR3 is made up of 17 amino acids. The germline CDR1 and CDR2 sequences are SGDLS and YYNGEE. The CDR3 sequence is CASSASGLAGGTGELFF. The CDR3 DNA is TGTGCCAGCAGCGCCAGCGGACTAGCGGGGGGCACCGGGGAGCTGTTTTTT.

Of note for this clone: In the same sample, other DNA sequences code for this CDR3. The chain uses TRBV5-4 and TRBJ2-1; TRBD2 agrees at 11 bases. Germline assignment: CDR1 SGHNT and CDR2 YYREEE (reference sequence). This CDR3 has 15 residues. V lost 0 bases, J lost 7 bases, and 3 bases stayed unmatched. CDR3 nucleotide sequence: TGTGCCAGCAGCTTGGGTCTAGCGGGAGGAAATGAGCAGTTCTTC. Encoded protein: CASSLGLAGGNEQFF.

The DNA of the CDR3 is TGTGCCAGCAGTCCCACCGTGGGCCTAGCGGGAGTTAGCACAGATACGCAGTATTTT. As protein: CASSPTVGLAGVSTDTQYF. V is TRBV7-9 and J is TRBJ2-3; TRBD2 aligns across 10 bases. After removal of 6 bases from V and 0 bases from J, the junction contained 15 bases not matched to a gene. CDR1 is SEHNR and CDR2 is FQNEAQ in the germline V gene (reference sequence). CDR3 size: 19 residues.

This clone was seen a single time. The chain carries TRBV14 and TRBJ1-1; unclear D gene. V lost 5 bases and J lost 5, with 9 bases in between. Germline V lookup: CDR1 SGHDN, CDR2 FVKESK. This CDR3 region has 12 residues. CDR3 in DNA: TGTGCCAGCAGCTATGGAACGACTGAAGCTTTCTTT. Translating gives CASSYGTTEAFF.

V and J are TRBV7-6 and TRBJ1-3; 7 bases agree with TRBD1. Germline values: CDR1 SGHVS, CDR2 FNYEAQ. V was clipped by 5 bases and J by 4 bases; unmatched bases: 11. CDR3 length: 16 residues. CDR3 in DNA: TGTGCCAGCAGCCCGAGGGGACAGAAAATCGGAAACACCATATATTTT. Amino acids: CASSPRGQKIGNTIYF. Filled out from reference TRBV7-6 and TRBJ1-3, the complete variable domain reads GAGVSQSPRYKVTKRGQDVALRCDPISGHVSLYWYRQALGQGPEFLTYFNYEAQQDKSGLPNDRFSAERPEGSISTLTIQRTEQRDSAMYRCASSPRGQKIGNTIYFGEGSWLTVV.

The CDR3 region has the DNA TGTGCCAGCAGTGAAAGGCAGGGAATTGGCTACACCTTC. Translation: CASSERQGIGYTF. This chain uses TRBV6-1 with TRBJ1-2; possibly TRBD1 for D (5 bases). V lost 2 bases to trimming and J lost 7 bases, with 11 bases between them. CDR3 length equals 13 residues. Germline CDR1 and CDR2: MNHNS and SASEGT.

The chain couples TRBV5-1 to TRBJ2-7; D is uncertain. Trimming removed 0 bases at V and 1 base at J, with 11 bases between. CDR1 is SGHRS and CDR2 is YFSETQ in the germline V gene. The CDR3 sequence is 15 residues long. CDR3 DNA sequence: TGCGCCAGCAGCTTGGCAGATGGTAGGTCCTACGAGCAGTACTTC. Its translation is CASSLADGRSYEQYF.

CDR3 nucleotide sequence: TGTGCCAGCAGCTTCATGGCAGGGGAAGAGACCCAGTACTTC. Amino acid sequence: CASSFMAGEETQYF. This chain connects TRBV5-5 to TRBJ2-5; weak D call: TRBD1 (6 bases). Germline-derived CDR1 and CDR2 are SGHKS and YYEKEE (reference sequence). Trimming removed 2 bases at V and 3 bases at J, with 11 bases between. CDR3 length: 14 residues.

V gene TRBV18 combines with J gene TRBJ2-7; TRBD1 might be the D (5 bases). The CDR3 totals 15 residues. Germline-derived CDR1 and CDR2 are KGHSH and LQKENI. V was pared by 0 bases and J by 5 bases, with 14 bases between. CDR3 coding DNA: TGTGCCAGCTCACCACCTTTTGACAGTAGCCACGAGCAGTACTTC. It encodes CASSPPFDSSHEQYF.

J is TRBJ2-1 and V is TRBV6-5; 10 bases align to TRBD2. Germline V lookup: CDR1 MNHEY, CDR2 SVGAGI. With V trimmed by 7 bases and J by 3 bases, 6 bases remained unmatched. The CDR3 has 15 amino acids. The DNA for the CDR3 is TGTGCCAGCAACCGACTAGCGGGTGACTACAATGAGCAGTTCTTC. It specifies CASNRLAGDYNEQFF.

V and J are TRBV11-2 and TRBJ2-7; D unclear. V lost 4 bases and J 2 bases, leaving 6 bases between the germline ends. The germline gives CDR1 SGHAT, CDR2 FQNNGV. The CDR3 is 12 amino acids. DNA for the CDR3: TGTGCCAGCAGCTCGTCAGCCTACGAGCAGTACTTC. Translating it yields CASSSSAYEQYF.

This chain joins TRBV7-2 and TRBJ2-5; D possibly uses TRBD1 or TRBD2 (5 bases each). The length of the CDR3 is 16 residues. Germline V gene sequence: CDR1 SGHTA, CDR2 FQGNSA. The V and J ends lost 4 bases and 5 bases respectively, with 20 bases between them. The CDR3 region is CASSSHSGAGRETQYF. Here the CDR3 DNA reads TGTGCCAGCAGCTCACACTCCGGGGCAGGCCGCGAGACCCAGTACTTC.

The chain couples TRBV7-9 to TRBJ1-5; 8 nucleotides agree with TRBD1. CDR3 size: 15 residues. Trimming took 5 bases from V and 4 from J; bases not matched to a gene: 7. Germline assignment: CDR1 SEHNR and CDR2 FQNEAQ (reference sequence). The CDR3 loop reads CASSPDRAKNQPQHF. The CDR3 bases are TGTGCCAGCAGCCCGGACAGGGCTAAGAATCAGCCCCAGCATTTT.

The V call is TRBV5-1, the J call TRBJ2-7; 14 bases agree with TRBD2. This CDR3 region has 19 residues. V trimming: 4 bases; J trimming: 6 bases; junction bases outside the gene matches: 18. Germline CDR1 reads SGHRS; CDR2 reads YFSETQ. CDR3 amino acids: CASSPGGLAGAPITGEQYF. As DNA, the CDR3 is TGCGCCAGCAGCCCCGGGGGACTAGCGGGAGCCCCAATCACGGGCGAGCAGTACTTC.

This clone was detected only once. The genes are TRBV7-2 and TRBJ2-1; TRBD1 aligns across 9 bases. CDR3 size: 16 residues. The J segment lost 0 bases and the V segment lost 1 base, leaving 1 base of the junction unmatched. The germline V gene has CDR1 SGHTA and CDR2 FQGNSA. The CDR3 reads CASSLGQGGSYNEQFF. CDR3 coding DNA: TGTGCCAGCAGCTTAGGACAGGGGGGCTCCTACAATGAGCAGTTCTTC.

V gene TRBV5-1 combines with J gene TRBJ2-7; 8 bases match TRBD1. V was pared by 4 bases and J by 4 bases, with 7 bases of the junction left unmatched. Germline CDR1 SGHRS, CDR2 YFSETQ. The CDR3 covers 14 residues. The CDR3 loop is CASSEQGVQYEQYF. The CDR3 DNA follows: TGCGCCAGCAGCGAACAGGGGGTTCAATACGAGCAGTACTTC.

This chain connects TRBV10-1 to TRBJ2-3; a weak D match, TRBD1 (6 bases). The CDR3 length is 16 residues. The germline V and J ends were trimmed by 3 bases and 2 bases, with 15 bases remaining between them. CDR1 and CDR2 (germline): WNHNN, SYGVQD (reference sequence). CDR3 sequence reads: CASSDPRGGLTDTQYF. The CDR3 nucleotides are TGCGCCAGCAGTGACCCCAGGGGTGGCCTCACAGATACGCAGTATTTT.

The gene calls are TRBV19 and TRBJ2-3; 12 bases fit TRBD2. The germline V gene encodes CDR1 LNHDA and CDR2 SQIVND (reference sequence). The CDR3 extends over 18 amino acids. The ends lost 2 bases at V and 8 bases at J; junction bases unmatched: 14. CDR3 sequence: CASSITSGRSLGSGTQYF. CDR3 DNA: TGTGCCAGTAGTATAACTAGCGGGAGGTCCCTTGGTTCCGGTACGCAGTATTTT.

The gene calls are TRBV11-2 and TRBJ2-3; 10 bases match TRBD1. The CDR3 has 16 amino acids. Trimming removed 2 bases from V and 7 bases from J; junction bases left unmatched: 9. Germline-derived CDR1 and CDR2 are SGHAT and FQNNGV. The CDR3 spells CASSLSDRGRSYTQYF. DNA of the CDR3: TGTGCCAGCAGCTTATCAGACAGGGGGCGAAGTTATACGCAGTATTTT. Supplemented by reference TRBV11-2 and TRBJ2-3, the full variable domain reads EAGVAQSPRYKIIEKRQSVAFWCNPISGHATLYWYQQILGQGPKLLIQFQNNGVVDDSQLPKDRFSAERLKGVDSTLKIQPAKLEDSAVYLCASSLSDRGRSYTQYFGPGTRLTVL.